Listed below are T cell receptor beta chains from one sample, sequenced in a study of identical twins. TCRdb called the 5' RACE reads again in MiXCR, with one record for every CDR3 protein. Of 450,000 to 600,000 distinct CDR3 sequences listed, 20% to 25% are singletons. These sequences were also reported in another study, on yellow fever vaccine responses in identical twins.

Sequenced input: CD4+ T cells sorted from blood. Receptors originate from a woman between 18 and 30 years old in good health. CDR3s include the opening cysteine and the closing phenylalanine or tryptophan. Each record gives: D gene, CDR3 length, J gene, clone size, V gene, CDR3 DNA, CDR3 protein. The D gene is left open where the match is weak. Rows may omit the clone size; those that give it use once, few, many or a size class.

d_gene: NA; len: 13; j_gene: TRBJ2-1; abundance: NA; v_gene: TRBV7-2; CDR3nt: TGTGCCAGCAGCTCATCCCTGGGACAAGAGCAGTTCTTC; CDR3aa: CASSSSLGQEQFF
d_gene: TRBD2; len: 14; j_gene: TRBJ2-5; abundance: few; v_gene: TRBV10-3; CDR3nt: TGTGCCACCACGACTAGCGGGGAGCAAGAGACCCAGTACTTC; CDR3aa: CATTTSGEQETQYF
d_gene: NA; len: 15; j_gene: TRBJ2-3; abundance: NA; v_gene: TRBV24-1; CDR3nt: TGTGCCACCAGTGCCCGGGGCGGTAGCCGGGATACGCAGTATTTT; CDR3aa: CATSARGGSRDTQYF
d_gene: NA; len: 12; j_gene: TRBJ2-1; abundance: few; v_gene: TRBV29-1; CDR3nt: TGCAGCCTGGGTGCAGGCGTGAATGAGCAGTTCTTC; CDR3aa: CSLGAGVNEQFF
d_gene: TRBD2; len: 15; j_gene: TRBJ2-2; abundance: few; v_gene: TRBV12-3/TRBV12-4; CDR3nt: TGTGCCAGCAGTCTCGGACTAGCCTTCACCGGGGAGCTGTTTTTT; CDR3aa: CASSLGLAFTGELFF
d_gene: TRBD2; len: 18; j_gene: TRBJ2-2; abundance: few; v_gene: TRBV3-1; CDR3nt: TGTGCCAGCAGCCATGCCACCCTCGGGACTAGGAACACCGGGGAGCTGTTTTTT; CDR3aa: CASSHATLGTRNTGELFF
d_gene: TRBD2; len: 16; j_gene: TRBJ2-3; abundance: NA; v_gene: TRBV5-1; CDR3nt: TGCGCCAGCAGAGGGACTAGCGGGAGGCAGGGAGATACGCAGTATTTT; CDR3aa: CASRGTSGRQGDTQYF
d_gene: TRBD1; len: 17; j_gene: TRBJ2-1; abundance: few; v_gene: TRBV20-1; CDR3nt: TGCAGTGCTAGAACGGACCGACAGGGTAGGACCTACAATGAGCAGTTCTTC; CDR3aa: CSARTDRQGRTYNEQFF
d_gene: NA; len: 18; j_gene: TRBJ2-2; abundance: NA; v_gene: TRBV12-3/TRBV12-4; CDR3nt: TGTACCAGCAGTTTGACCTTGAATGGAGGTTGGAACACCGGGGAGCTGTTTTTT; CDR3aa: CTSSLTLNGGWNTGELFF
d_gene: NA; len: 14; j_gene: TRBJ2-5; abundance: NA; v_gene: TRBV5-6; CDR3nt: TGTGCCAGCAGACCAACGGGCTGGGAAGAGACCCAGTACTTC; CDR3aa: CASRPTGWEETQYF
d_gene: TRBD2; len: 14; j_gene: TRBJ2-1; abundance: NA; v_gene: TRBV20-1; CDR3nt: TGCAGTGCTAGAGGCTTCGGGAGGGGGAATGAGCAGTTCTTC; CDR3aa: CSARGFGRGNEQFF
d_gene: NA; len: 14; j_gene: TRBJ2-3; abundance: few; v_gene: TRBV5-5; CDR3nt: TGTGCCAGCAGCTTTGGCAGGGTGGCAGATACGCAGTATTTT; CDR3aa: CASSFGRVADTQYF
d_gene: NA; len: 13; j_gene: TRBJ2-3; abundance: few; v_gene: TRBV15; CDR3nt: TGTGCCACCAGTCCAGGGTTCACAGATACGCAGTATTTT; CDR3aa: CATSPGFTDTQYF
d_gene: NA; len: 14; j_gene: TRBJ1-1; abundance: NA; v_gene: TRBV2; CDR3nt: TGTGCCATCCAGGATTGGGGGCGCGTCACTGAAGCTTTCTTT; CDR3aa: CAIQDWGRVTEAFF
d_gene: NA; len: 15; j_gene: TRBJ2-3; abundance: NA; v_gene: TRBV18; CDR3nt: TGTGCCAGCTCACCACCGGCGGGGATCACAGATACGCAGTATTTT; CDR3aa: CASSPPAGITDTQYF
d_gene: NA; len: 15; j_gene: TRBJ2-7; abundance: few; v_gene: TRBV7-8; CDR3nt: TGTGCCAGCAGCGACATCAGCGTTCCCTCCTACGAGCAGTACTTC; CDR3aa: CASSDISVPSYEQYF
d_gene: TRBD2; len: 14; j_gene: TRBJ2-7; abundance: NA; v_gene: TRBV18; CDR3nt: TGTGCCAGCTCACCCGGACTAGTTCTCTACGAGCAGTACTTC; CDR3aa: CASSPGLVLYEQYF
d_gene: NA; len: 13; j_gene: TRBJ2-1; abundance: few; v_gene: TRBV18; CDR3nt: TGTGCCAGCTCTGATACAGGGTTCAATGAGCAGTTCTTC; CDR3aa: CASSDTGFNEQFF
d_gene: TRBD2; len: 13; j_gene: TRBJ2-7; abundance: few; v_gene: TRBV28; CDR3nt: TGTGCCAGCAGCCCTAGCGGGAGAGGAGAGCAGTACTTC; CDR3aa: CASSPSGRGEQYF
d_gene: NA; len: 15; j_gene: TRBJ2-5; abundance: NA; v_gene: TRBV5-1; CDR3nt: TGCGCCAGCAGCTTGGCCTGGGCTGGGAAAGAGACCCAGTACTTC; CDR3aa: CASSLAWAGKETQYF
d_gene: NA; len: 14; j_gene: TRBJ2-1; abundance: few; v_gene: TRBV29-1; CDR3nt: TGCAGCGTTGTAGTTTCTCGCTACTACAATGAGCAGTTCTTC; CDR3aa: CSVVVSRYYNEQFF
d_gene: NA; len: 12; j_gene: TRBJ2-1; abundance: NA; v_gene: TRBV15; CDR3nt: TGTGCCACCAGCAGAGAACTTCCTGAGCAGTTCTTC; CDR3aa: CATSRELPEQFF
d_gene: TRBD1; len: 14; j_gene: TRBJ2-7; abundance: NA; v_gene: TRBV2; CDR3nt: TGTGCCAGCAGTGAGGGGCAGGGGGTGTACGAGCAGTACTTC; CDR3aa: CASSEGQGVYEQYF
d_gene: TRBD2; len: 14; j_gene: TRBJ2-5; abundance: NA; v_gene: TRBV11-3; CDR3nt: TGTGCCAGCAGCCCCCGGGACTACGACCAGACCCAGTACTTC; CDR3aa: CASSPRDYDQTQYF
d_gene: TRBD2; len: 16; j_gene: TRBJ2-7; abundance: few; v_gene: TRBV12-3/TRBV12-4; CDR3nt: TGTGCCAGCAGTCCCAAACTAGCGGGCAGATCCTACGAGCAGTACTTC; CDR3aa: CASSPKLAGRSYEQYF
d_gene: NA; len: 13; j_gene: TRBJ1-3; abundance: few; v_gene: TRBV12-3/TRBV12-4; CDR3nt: TGTGCCAGCAGAGTGACAGGTGGAAACACCATATATTTT; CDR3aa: CASRVTGGNTIYF
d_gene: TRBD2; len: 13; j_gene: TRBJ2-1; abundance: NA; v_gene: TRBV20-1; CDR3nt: TGCAGTGCTACTAGCGGGAGGGCCGGGGTGCAGTTCTTC; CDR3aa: CSATSGRAGVQFF
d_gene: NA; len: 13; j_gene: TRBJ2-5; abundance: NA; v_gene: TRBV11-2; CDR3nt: TGTGCCAGCAGCTCCTTTCGGCAAGAGACCCAGTACTTC; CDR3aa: CASSSFRQETQYF
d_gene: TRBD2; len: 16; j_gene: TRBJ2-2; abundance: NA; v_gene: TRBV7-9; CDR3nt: TGTGCCAGCAGCTGGACTAGCGGAACGAACACCGGGGAGCTGTTTTTT; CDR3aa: CASSWTSGTNTGELFF
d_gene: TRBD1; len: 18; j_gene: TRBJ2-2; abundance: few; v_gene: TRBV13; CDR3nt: TGTGCCAGCACCTCTGGGGACAGGTCCTATGCGAACACCGGGGAGCTGTTTTTT; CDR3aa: CASTSGDRSYANTGELFF
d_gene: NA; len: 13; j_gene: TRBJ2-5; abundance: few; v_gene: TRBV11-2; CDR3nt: TGTGCCAGCATGAGGGACTTTACAGAAGCCCAGTACTTC; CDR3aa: CASMRDFTEAQYF
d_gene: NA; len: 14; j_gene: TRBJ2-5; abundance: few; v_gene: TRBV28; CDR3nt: TGTGCCAGCAGTTTATGGACTGCTCAAGAGACCCAGTACTTC; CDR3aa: CASSLWTAQETQYF
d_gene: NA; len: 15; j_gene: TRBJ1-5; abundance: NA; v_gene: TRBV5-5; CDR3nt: TGTGCCAGCAGCTACAATCTACAGGGTAATCAGCCCCAGCATTTT; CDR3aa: CASSYNLQGNQPQHF
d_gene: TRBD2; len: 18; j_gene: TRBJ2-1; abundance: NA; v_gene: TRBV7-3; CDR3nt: TGTGCCAGCAGCCCGAAGGGACTAGCGGGAGTTGGGAACAATGAGCAGTTCTTC; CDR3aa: CASSPKGLAGVGNNEQFF
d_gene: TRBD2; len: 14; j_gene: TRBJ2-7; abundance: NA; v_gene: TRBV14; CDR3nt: TGTGCCAGCAGCCAAGCGGGAGGGCTCTACGAGCAGTACTTC; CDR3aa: CASSQAGGLYEQYF
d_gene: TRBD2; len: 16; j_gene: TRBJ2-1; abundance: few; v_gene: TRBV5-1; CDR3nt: TGCGCCAGCAGCTTGCCCCTAGCGGGAGGGGCCAATGAGCAGTTCTTC; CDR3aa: CASSLPLAGGANEQFF
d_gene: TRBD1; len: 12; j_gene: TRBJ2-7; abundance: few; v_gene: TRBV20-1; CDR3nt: TGCAGTGCTACGGGACAGATCTACGAGCAGTACTTC; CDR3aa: CSATGQIYEQYF
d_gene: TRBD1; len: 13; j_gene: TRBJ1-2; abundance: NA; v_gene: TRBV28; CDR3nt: TGTGCCAGCATAAAGGGGCAGGGGGGTGGCTACACCTTC; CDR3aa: CASIKGQGGGYTF
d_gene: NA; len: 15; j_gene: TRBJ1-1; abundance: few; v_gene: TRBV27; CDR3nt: TGTGCCAGCAGTTTTTGGGGACCTCCGAACACTGAAGCTTTCTTT; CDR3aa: CASSFWGPPNTEAFF
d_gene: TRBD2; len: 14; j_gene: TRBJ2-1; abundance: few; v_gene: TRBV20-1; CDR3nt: TGCAGTGCCCCGAAAGCCCGGACTAGCAATGAGCAGTTCTTC; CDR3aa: CSAPKARTSNEQFF
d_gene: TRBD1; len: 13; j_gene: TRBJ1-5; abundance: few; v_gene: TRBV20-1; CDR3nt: TGCAGTGCTAAGACAGGGGGCGGCCAGCCCCAGCATTTT; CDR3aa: CSAKTGGGQPQHF
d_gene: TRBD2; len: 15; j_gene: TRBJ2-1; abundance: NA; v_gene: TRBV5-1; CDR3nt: TGCGCCAGCAGCTTGGGACTAGCGGGAGTGATTGAGCAGTTCTTC; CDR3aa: CASSLGLAGVIEQFF
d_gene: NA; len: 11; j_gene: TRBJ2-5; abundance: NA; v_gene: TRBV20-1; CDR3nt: TGCAGTGCTTGGGGTCGGGAGACCCAGTACTTC; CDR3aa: CSAWGRETQYF